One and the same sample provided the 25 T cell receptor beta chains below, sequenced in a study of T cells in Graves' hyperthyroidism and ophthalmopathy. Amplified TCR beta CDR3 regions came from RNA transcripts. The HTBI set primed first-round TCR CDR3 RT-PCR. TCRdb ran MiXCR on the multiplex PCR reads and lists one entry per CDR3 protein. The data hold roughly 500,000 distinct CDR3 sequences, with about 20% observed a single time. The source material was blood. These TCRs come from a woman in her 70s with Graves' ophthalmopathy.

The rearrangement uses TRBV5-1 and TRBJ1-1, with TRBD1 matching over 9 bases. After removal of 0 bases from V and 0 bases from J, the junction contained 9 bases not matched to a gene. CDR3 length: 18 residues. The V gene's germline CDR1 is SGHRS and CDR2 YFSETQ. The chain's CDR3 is CASSLEPGQGRVNTEAFF. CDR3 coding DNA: TGCGCCAGCAGCTTGGAACCGGGACAGGGTCGGGTGAACACTGAAGCTTTCTTT.

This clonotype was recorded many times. CDR3 loop: CASGEDLREKLFF. For the CDR3, the DNA is TGTGCCAGCGGCGAAGACTTACGTGAAAAACTGTTTTTT. The genes are TRBV27 and TRBJ1-4; D is uncertain. With 8 bases removed from V and 7 bases from J, the gap between germline ends came to 14 bases. Germline values: CDR1 MNHEY, CDR2 SMNVEV (reference sequence). This CDR3 comprises 13 residues.

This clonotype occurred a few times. CDR3 amino acids: CASSRNSARVEFF. The CDR3 coding sequence is TGTGCCAGCAGTCGAAATTCAGCGAGAGTCGAGTTCTTC. The rearrangement links TRBV6-1 to TRBJ2-1; no firm D call. CDR3 size: 13 residues. V lost 5 bases and J lost 14, with 19 bases in between. CDR1 is MNHNS, CDR2 SASEGT, per germline.

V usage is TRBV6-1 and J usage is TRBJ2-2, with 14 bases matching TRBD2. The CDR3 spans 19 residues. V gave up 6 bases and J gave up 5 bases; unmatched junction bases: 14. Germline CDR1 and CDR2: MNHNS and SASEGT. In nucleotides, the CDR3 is TGTGCCAGCAGGTCCACGTCAGGACTAGCGGGAGGAGGGACCGGGGAGCTGTTTTTT. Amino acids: CASRSTSGLAGGGTGELFF.

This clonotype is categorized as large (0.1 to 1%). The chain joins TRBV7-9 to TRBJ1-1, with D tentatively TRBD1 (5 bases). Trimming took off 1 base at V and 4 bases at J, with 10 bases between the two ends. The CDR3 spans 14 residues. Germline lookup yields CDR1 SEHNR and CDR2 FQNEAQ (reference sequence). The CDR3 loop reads CASSLGGGSTEAFF. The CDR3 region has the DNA TGTGCCAGCAGCTTAGGGGGCGGGAGCACTGAAGCTTTCTTT.

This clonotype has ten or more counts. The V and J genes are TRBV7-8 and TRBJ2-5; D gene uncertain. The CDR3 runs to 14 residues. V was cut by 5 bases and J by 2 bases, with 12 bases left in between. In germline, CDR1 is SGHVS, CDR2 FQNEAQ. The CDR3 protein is CASSPSHLQETQYF. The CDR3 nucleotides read TGTGCCAGCAGCCCGAGCCACCTTCAAGAGACCCAGTACTTC.

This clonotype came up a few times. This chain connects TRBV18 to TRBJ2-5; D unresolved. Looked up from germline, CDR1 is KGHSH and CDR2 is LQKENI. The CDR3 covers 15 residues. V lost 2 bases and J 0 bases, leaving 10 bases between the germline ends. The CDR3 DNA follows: TGTGCCAGCTCACCAATTGCGGCCAACCAAGAGACCCAGTACTTC. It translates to CASSPIAANQETQYF.

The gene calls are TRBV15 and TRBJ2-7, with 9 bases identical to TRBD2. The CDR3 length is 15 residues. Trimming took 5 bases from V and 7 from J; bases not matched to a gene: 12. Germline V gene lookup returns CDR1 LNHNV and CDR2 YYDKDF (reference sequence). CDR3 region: CATSPAASGVGEQYF. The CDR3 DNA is TGTGCCACCAGCCCGGCCGCTAGCGGGGTGGGGGAGCAGTACTTC.

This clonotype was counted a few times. The CDR3 nucleotides read TGTGCCAGCAGACCCGGGGGGGGAACGTCCTACGAGCAGTACTTC. Translation: CASRPGGGTSYEQYF. The V and J genes are TRBV6-1 and TRBJ2-7, with TRBD2 identical over 8 bases. Trimming at V came to 6 bases and at J to 1 base, leaving 8 bases not matched to a gene. Germline CDR1 reads MNHNS; CDR2 reads SASEGT. The CDR3 runs to 15 residues.

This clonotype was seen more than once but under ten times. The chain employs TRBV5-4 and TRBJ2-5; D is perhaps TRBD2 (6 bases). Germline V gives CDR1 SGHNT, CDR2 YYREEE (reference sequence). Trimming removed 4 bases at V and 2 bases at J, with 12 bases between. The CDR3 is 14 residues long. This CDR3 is CASSHGTFQETQYF. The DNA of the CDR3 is TGTGCCAGCAGCCACGGGACTTTTCAAGAGACCCAGTACTTC.

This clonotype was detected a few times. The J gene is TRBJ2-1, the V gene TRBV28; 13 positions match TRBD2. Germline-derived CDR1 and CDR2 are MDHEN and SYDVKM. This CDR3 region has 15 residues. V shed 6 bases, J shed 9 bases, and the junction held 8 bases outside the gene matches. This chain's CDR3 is CASSPPRLAGGEQFF. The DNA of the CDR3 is TGTGCCAGCAGCCCCCCCCGACTAGCGGGGGGTGAGCAGTTCTTC.

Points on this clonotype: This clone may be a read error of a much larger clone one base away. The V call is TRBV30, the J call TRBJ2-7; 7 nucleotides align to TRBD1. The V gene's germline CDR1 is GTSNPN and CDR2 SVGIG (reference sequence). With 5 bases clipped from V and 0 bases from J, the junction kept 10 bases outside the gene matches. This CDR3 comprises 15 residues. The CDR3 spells CAWAHRDRSSYEQYF. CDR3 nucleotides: TGTGCCTGGGCCCATCGGGACAGAAGCTCCTACGAGCAGTACTTC. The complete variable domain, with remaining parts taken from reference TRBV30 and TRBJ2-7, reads SQTIHQWPATLVQPVGSPLSLECTVEGTSNPNLYWYRQAAGRGLQLLFYSVGIGQISSEVPQNLSASRPQDRQFILSSKKLLLSDSGFYLCAWAHRDRSSYEQYFGPGTRLTVT.

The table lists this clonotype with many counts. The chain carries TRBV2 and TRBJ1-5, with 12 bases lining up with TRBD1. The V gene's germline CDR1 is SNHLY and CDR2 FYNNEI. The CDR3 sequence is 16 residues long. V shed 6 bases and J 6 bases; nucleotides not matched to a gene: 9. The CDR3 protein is CASRSGTGGVFQPQHF. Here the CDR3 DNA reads TGTGCCAGCAGATCCGGGACAGGGGGCGTTTTTCAGCCCCAGCATTTT. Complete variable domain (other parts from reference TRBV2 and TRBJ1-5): EPEVTQTPSHQVTQMGQEVILRCVPISNHLYFYWYRQILGQKVEFLVSFYNNEISEKSEIFDDQFSVERPDGSNFTLKIRSTKLEDSAMYFCASRSGTGGVFQPQHFGDGTRLSIL.

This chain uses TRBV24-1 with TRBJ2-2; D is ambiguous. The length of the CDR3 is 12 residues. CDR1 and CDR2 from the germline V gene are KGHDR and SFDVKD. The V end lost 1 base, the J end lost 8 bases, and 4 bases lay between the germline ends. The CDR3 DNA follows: TGTGCCACCAGTGATTTTAGGGGGGAGCTGTTTTTT. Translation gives CATSDFRGELFF.

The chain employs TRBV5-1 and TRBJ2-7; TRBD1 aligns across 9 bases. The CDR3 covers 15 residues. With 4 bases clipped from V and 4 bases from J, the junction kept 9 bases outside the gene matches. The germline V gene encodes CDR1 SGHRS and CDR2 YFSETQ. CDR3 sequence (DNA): TGCGCCAGCAGCGCCGGGACAGGGTTTGGATACGAGCAGTACTTC. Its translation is CASSAGTGFGYEQYF.

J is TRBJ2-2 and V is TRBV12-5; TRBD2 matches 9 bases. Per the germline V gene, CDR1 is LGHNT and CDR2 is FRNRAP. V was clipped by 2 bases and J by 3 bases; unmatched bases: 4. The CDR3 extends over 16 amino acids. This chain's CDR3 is CASGLWVAGDTGELFF. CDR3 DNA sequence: TGTGCTAGTGGTTTGTGGGTAGCGGGGGACACCGGGGAGCTGTTTTTT. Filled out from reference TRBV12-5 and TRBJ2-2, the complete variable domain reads DARVTQTPRHKVTEMGQEVTMRCQPILGHNTVFWYRQTMMQGLELLAYFRNRAPLDDSGMPKDRFSAEMPDATLATLKIQPSEPRDSAVYFCASGLWVAGDTGELFFGEGSRLTVL.

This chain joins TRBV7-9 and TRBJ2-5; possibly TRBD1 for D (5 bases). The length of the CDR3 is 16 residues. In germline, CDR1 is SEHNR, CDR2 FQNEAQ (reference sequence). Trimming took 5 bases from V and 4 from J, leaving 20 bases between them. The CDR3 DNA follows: TGTGCCAGCAGCCCGCCCGGTGGCAGGGCAGGAGAGACCCAGTACTTC. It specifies CASSPPGGRAGETQYF.

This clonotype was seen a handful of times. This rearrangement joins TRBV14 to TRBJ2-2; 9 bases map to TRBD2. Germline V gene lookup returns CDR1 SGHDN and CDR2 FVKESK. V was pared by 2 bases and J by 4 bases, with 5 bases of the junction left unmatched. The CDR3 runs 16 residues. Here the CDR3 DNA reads TGTGCCAGCAGCCAATACCTAGCGGGACTCACCGGGGAGCTGTTTTTT. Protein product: CASSQYLAGLTGELFF.

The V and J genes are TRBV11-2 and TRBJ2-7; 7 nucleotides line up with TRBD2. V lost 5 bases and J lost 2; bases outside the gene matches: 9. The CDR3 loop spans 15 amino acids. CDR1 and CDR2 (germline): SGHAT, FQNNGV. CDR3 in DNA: TGTGCCAGCAGCCCAGGACTAGTTTTTCCCTACGAGCAGTACTTC. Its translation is CASSPGLVFPYEQYF. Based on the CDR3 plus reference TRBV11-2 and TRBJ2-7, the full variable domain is EAGVAQSPRYKIIEKRQSVAFWCNPISGHATLYWYQQILGQGPKLLIQFQNNGVVDDSQLPKDRFSAERLKGVDSTLKIQPAKLEDSAVYLCASSPGLVFPYEQYFGPGTRLTVT.

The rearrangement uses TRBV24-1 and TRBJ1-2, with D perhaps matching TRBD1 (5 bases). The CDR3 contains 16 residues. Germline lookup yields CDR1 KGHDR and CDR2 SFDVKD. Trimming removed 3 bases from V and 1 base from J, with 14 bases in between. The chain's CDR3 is CATSDATAGVNYGYTF. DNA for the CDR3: TGTGCCACCAGTGATGCGACAGCGGGGGTTAACTATGGCTACACCTTC.

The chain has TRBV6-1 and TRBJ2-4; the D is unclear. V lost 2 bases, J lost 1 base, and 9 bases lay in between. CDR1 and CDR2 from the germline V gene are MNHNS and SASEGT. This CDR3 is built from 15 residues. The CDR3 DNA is TGTGCCAGCAGTGAAATCTTCAGCGCCAAAAACATTCAGTACTTC. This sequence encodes CASSEIFSAKNIQYF.

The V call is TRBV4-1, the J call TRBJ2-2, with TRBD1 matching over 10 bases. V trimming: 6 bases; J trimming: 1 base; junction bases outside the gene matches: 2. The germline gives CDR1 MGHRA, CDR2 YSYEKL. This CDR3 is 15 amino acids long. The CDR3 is CASRTGGRNTGELFF. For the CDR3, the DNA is TGCGCCAGCAGGACAGGGGGCCGGAACACCGGGGAGCTGTTTTTT.

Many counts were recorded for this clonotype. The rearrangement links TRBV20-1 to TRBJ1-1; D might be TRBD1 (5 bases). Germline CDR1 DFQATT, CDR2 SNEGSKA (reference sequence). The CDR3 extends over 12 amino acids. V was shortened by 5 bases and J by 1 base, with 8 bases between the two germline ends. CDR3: CSAPQGNTEAFF. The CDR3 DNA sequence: TGCAGTGCTCCCCAGGGGAACACTGAAGCTTTCTTT.

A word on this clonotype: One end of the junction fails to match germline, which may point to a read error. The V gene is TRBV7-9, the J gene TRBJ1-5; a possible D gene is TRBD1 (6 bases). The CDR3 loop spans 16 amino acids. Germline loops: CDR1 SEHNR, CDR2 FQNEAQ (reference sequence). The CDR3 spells CASAEDGYGGNQPRHF. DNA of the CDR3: TGTGCCAGTGCCGAAGATGGCTACGGGGGCAATCAGCCCCGGCATTTT.

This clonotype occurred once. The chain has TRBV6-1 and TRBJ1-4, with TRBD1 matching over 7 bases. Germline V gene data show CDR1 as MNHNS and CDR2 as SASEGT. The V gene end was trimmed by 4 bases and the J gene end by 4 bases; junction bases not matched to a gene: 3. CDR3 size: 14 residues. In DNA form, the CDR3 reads TGTGCCAGCAGTGGACAGGGATTTAATGAAAAACTGTTTTTT. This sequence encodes CASSGQGFNEKLFF.